This T cell receptor beta chain was profiled in a study of cytomegalovirus exposure and HLA in healthy donors. Study-level findings and limits: Later analysis demonstrated an association between a missense DCLRE1C variant and TCR beta V- and J-gene trimming.

This clone has a single count. Its antigen is undetermined. PCR amplification relied on 60 Vbeta primers (plus 13 Jbeta primers). Original processing methods: Later work found 65 million to 90 million unique TCR beta chains, with 9.5 million to 12 million shared. TCRdb's table, derived via immunoSEQ multiplex PCR, lists solely in-frame clones and lacks some. V, J and clone size derive from that table, while D and trimming were established from the DNA sequence. Of 65,000 to 85,000 clones in the sample, 86% were seen once. The ends lost 0 bases at V and 1 base at J; junction bases unmatched: 7. The CDR3 loop spans 18 amino acids. CDR1 and CDR2 from the germline V gene are SGHRS and YFSETQ.

The source is a woman aged 25-40 years in good health and CMV-seronegative. The chain recombines TRBV5-1 with TRBJ2-4, with 10 nucleotides matching TRBD2. Sequencing was carried out using PBMCs. The CDR3 loop is CASSLASGSWWAKNIQYF. CDR3 sequence (DNA): TGCGCCAGCAGCTTGGCTAGCGGGAGTTGGTGGGCCAAAAACATTCAGTACTTC.